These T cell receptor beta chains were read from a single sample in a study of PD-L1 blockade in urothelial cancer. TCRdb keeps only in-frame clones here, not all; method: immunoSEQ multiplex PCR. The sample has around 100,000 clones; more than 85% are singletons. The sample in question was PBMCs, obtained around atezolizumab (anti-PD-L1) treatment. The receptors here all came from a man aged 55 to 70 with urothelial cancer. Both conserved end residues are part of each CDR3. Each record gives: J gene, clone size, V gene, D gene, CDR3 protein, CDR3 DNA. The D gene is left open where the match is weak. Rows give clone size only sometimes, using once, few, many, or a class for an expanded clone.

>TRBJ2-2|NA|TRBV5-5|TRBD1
CASSLSRGLNTGELFF
TGTGCCAGCAGCTTAAGCAGGGGGTTGAACACCGGGGAGCTGTTTTTT
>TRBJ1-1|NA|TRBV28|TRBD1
CASLQGGDTEAFF
TGTGCCAGTTTACAGGGGGGCGACACTGAAGCTTTCTTT
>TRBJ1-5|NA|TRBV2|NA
CASSEHNQPQHF
TGTGCCAGCAGTGAACACAATCAGCCCCAGCATTTT
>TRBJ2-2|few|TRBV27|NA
CASWAGAGTGELFF
TGTGCCAGCTGGGCGGGGGCGGGCACCGGGGAGCTGTTTTTT
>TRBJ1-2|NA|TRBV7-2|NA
CASSLAWGGGWGYTF
TGTGCCAGCAGCTTAGCTTGGGGCGGGGGCTGGGGCTACACCTTC
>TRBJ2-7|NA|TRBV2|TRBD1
CASTRDSRLPYEQYF
TGTGCCAGCACCCGGGACAGCCGGCTCCCCTACGAGCAGTACTTC
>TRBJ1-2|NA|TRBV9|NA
CASRDQTGGALNGYTF
TGTGCCAGCAGAGATCAAACTGGCGGGGCGTTGAATGGCTACACCTTC
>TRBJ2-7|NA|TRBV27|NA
CATSAGSSYEQYF
TGTGCCACCTCGGCGGGGAGCTCCTACGAGCAGTACTTC
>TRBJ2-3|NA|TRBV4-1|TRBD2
CASSQDRGAGGYTDTQYF
TGCGCCAGCAGCCAAGATCGGGGAGCGGGGGGATACACAGATACGCAGTATTTT
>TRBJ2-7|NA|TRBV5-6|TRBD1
CASSLDRGREQYF
TGTGCCAGCAGCTTGGACAGGGGTAGGGAGCAGTACTTC
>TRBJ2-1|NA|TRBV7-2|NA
CASSLGQGGWNEQFF
TGTGCCAGCAGCTTAGGGCAGGGCGGTTGGAATGAGCAGTTCTTC
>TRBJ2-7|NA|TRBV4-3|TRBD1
CASSQDAQGDEQYF
TGCGCCAGCAGCCAAGACGCCCAGGGGGACGAGCAGTACTTC
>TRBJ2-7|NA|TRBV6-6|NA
CASSYSSRSSYEQYF
TGTGCCAGCAGTTACTCTTCAAGGAGCTCCTACGAGCAGTACTTC
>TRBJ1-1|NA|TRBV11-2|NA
CASSLGQLNTEAFF
TGTGCCAGCAGCTTGGGGCAGTTGAACACTGAAGCTTTCTTT
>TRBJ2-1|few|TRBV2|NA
CASSLSSRGNEQFF
TGTGCCAGCAGTCTATCGAGCAGGGGCAATGAGCAGTTCTTC
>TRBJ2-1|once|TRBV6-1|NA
CASRLSGSSYNEQFF
TGTGCCAGCAGACTCAGCGGAAGCTCCTACAATGAGCAGTTCTTC
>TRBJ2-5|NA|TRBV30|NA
CAWSVSLGRGETQYF
TGTGCCTGGAGTGTATCTCTGGGGAGAGGGGAGACCCAGTACTTC
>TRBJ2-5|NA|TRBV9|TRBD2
CASSVSGSLETQYF
TGTGCCAGCAGCGTTAGCGGGAGTTTGGAGACCCAGTACTTC
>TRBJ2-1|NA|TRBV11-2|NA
CASSPFGGVGNEQFF
TGTGCCAGCAGCCCTTTTGGAGGGGTAGGCAATGAGCAGTTCTTC
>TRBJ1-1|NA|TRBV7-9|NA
CASSRQQGTTEAFF
TGTGCCAGCAGCCGACAACAGGGTACCACTGAAGCTTTCTTT
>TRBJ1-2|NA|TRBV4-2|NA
CASSQDGNYGYTF
TGTGCCAGCAGCCAAGACGGTAACTATGGCTACACCTTC
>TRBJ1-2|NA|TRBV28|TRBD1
CASSFRDRDNYGYTF
TGTGCCAGCAGTTTCCGGGACAGGGACAACTATGGCTACACCTTC
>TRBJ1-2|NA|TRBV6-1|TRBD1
CASSQGGGYTF
TGTGCCAGCAGCCAGGGGGGTGGCTACACCTTC
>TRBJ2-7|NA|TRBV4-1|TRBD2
CASSRGTSDDYEQYF
TGCGCCAGCAGCCGGGGGACTAGCGATGATTACGAGCAGTACTTC
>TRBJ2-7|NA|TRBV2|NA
CASSVVRGNEQYF
TGTGCCAGCAGTGTAGTCAGGGGAAACGAGCAGTACTTC
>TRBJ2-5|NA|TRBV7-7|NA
CASSSAHRDETQYF
TGTGCCAGCAGCTCGGCACACAGGGACGAGACCCAGTACTTC
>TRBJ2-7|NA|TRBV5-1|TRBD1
CASSLVGGAGYEQYF
TGCGCCAGCAGCTTGGTAGGGGGCGCAGGATACGAGCAGTACTTC
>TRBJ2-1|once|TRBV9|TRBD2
CASSVMPSGSEEQFF
TGTGCCAGCAGCGTAATGCCTAGCGGGAGCGAAGAGCAGTTCTTC
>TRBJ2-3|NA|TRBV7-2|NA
CASSFLGGTQYF
TGTGCCAGCAGTTTTTTGGGAGGTACGCAGTATTTT
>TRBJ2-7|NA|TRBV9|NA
CASSVESSGGGEQYF
TGTGCCAGCAGCGTAGAAAGTAGCGGAGGAGGGGAGCAGTACTTC
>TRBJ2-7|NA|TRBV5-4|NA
CASSFKDGSSYEQYF
TGTGCCAGCAGCTTCAAGGACGGGAGCTCCTACGAGCAGTACTTC
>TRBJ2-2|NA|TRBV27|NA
CASSPLVNTGELFF
TGTGCCAGCAGCCCCCTAGTGAACACCGGGGAGCTGTTTTTT
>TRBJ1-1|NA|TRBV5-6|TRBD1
CASSLRDRVPEAFF
TGTGCCAGCAGCTTGCGGGACAGGGTCCCTGAAGCTTTCTTT
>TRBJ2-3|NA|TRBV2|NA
CASKLSTDTQYF
TGTGCCAGCAAGCTTTCCACAGATACGCAGTATTTT
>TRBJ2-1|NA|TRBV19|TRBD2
CASSMTASGSWDEQFF
TGTGCCAGTAGTATGACGGCTAGCGGGAGTTGGGATGAGCAGTTCTTC
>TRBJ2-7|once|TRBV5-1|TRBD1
CASSLGGTDSYEQYF
TGCGCCAGCAGCTTGGGGGGGACAGACTCCTACGAGCAGTACTTC
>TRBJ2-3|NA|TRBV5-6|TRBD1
CASSSDRGRADTQYF
TGTGCCAGCAGCTCGGACAGGGGTCGGGCAGATACGCAGTATTTT
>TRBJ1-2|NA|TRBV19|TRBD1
CASTTQGALGYGYTF
TGTGCCAGTACCACTCAGGGGGCATTAGGATATGGCTACACCTTC
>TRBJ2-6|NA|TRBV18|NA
CASSPRSPSSGANVLTF
TGTGCCAGCTCACCGAGGAGTCCCTCATCTGGGGCCAACGTCCTGACTTTC
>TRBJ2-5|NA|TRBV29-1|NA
CSGRTTQETQYF
TGCAGCGGCCGGACTACACAAGAGACCCAGTACTTC
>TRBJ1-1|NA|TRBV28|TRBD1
CASRQQGAYTEAFF
TGTGCCAGCAGACAACAGGGGGCCTACACTGAAGCTTTCTTT
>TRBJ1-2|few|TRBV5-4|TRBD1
CASRLGQGEGYTF
TGTGCCAGCAGACTAGGACAGGGAGAAGGCTACACCTTC
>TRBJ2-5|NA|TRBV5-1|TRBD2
CASSLRGGEETQYF
TGCGCCAGCAGCCTTCGCGGGGGGGAAGAGACCCAGTACTTC
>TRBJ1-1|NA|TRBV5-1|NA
CASSFGQPNTEAFF
TGCGCCAGCAGCTTTGGACAGCCGAACACTGAAGCTTTCTTT
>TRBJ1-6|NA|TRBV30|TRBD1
CAWDFRDRDNSPLHF
TGTGCCTGGGATTTCCGGGACAGGGATAATTCACCCCTCCACTTT
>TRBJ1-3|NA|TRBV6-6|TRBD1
CASSLDREDTIYF
TGTGCCAGCAGCCTCGACAGGGAGGACACCATATATTTT
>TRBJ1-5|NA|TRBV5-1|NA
CASSLSGNQPQHF
TGCGCCAGCAGCTTGTCCGGGAATCAGCCCCAGCATTTT
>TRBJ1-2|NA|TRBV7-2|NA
CASRIPGGGHSYGYTF
TGTGCCAGCAGAATACCGGGAGGGGGACACAGCTATGGCTACACCTTC
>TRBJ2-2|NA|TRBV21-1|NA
CAIQEQINTGELFF
TGTGCCATCCAGGAACAGATTAACACCGGGGAGCTGTTTTTT
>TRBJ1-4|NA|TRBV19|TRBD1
CASSKSRTGRSEKLFF
TGTGCCAGTAGCAAATCCCGGACAGGGAGGAGTGAAAAACTGTTTTTT
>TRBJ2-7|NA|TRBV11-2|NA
CASSSTLRAYEQYF
TGTGCCAGCAGCTCGACTCTTCGGGCCTACGAGCAGTACTTC
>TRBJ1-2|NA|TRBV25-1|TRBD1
CASRGDRGNYGYTF
TGTGCCAGCAGAGGGGACAGGGGAAACTATGGCTACACCTTC
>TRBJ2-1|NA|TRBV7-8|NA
CASSPDRLSYNEQFF
TGTGCCAGCAGCCCTGACAGGTTATCCTACAATGAGCAGTTCTTC
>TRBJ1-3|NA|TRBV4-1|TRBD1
CASRMIGDRTTIYF
TGCGCCAGCAGAATGATAGGGGACAGAACCACCATATATTTT
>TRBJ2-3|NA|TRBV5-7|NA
CASTLGDRVNPPDTQYF
TGTGCCAGCACCCTTGGAGACAGAGTAAATCCCCCAGATACGCAGTATTTT
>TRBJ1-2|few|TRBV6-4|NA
CASSDSRGYTF
TGTGCCAGCAGTGACTCCCGGGGCTACACCTTC
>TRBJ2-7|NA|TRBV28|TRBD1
CASSSRQGAWDEQYF
TGTGCCAGCAGTTCCCGGCAGGGGGCCTGGGACGAGCAGTACTTC